The 5 T cell receptor beta chains given below trace back to one sample, sequenced in a study of tumor-infiltrating lymphocytes in primary liver carcinoma. The source material, about 20-30 mg of unsorted bulk tissue, was used to co-extract RNA and DNA. A constant-region primer primed TCR beta cDNA synthesis from about 0.55 ug of total RNA. Employing slightly modified ARM-PCR, three nested multiplex PCR rounds were run, and these gave rise to the TCR beta libraries. The opening two PCR rounds, nine to eleven cycles each, paired TRBV1-TRBV30 forward primers with a C-beta reverse primer. TCRdb analysed the multiplex PCR reads with MiXCR anew, one entry per CDR3 protein. The repertoire holds about 120,000 distinct CDR3 sequences, with around two thirds as singletons. Sequences were obtained from liver tumor tissue from sampling region 1. The subset denotes: tumor region T1, superior pole. The receptors here all came from a woman in her sixties with primary liver carcinoma and hepatitis B virus infection.

The V gene is TRBV29-1, the J gene TRBJ2-1; 8 bases align to TRBD2. The length of the CDR3 is 14 residues. Germline-derived CDR1 and CDR2 are SQVTM and ANQGSEA. The CDR3 spells CNIPRLASYNEQFF. The DNA for the CDR3 is TGCAACATCCCCCGACTAGCGTCGTACAATGAGCAGTTCTTC.

This clonotype was detected a few times. The CDR3 nucleotides read TGTGCCAGCTCATCGCAGGGGTCCGGAAACACCATATATTTT. This translates into CASSSQGSGNTIYF. The V gene is TRBV18, the J gene TRBJ1-3; TRBD1 might be the D (6 bases). CDR3 length: 14 amino acids. Germline V gene sequence: CDR1 KGHSH, CDR2 LQKENI. Trimming removed 5 bases from V and 4 bases from J, with 12 bases in between.

This clonotype was recorded many times. Just one base apart from a much larger clone, this may be a read error. The chain combines TRBV11-3 with TRBJ2-7; maybe TRBD1 (6 bases). CDR3 length: 11 amino acids. V was shortened by 6 bases and J by 4 bases, with 7 bases between the two germline ends. Germline V gene sequence: CDR1 SGHNT, CDR2 YENEEA. CDR3 protein: CASRQGYEQYF. The CDR3 DNA is TGTGCCAGCAGACAGGGTTACGAGCAGTACTTC.

For this clonotype: Mismatch with germline at one junction end may stem from a read error. The chain uses TRBV6-1 and TRBJ2-5, with D uncertain. Per germline, CDR1 MNHNS and CDR2 SASEGT. CDR3 length: 13 residues. As DNA, the CDR3 is TGTGCAAGCAGTGAATTACGGCAAGAGACCCAGTACTTC. Its protein is CASSELRQETQYF.

To note about this clonotype: A read error may produce the germline difference seen at one junction end. The chain couples TRBV29-1 to TRBJ1-2, with D hard to call. Germline V CDR1 and CDR2: SQVTM, ANQGSEA. CDR3 size: 13 residues. Here the CDR3 reads CSVISAPNYVYIF. CDR3 in DNA: TGCAGCGTTATCTCAGCTCCTAACTATGTCTACATCTTC.